A selection of T cell receptor beta chains follows, all from one sample in a study of beta chain features in type 1 diabetes. The protocol was immunoSEQ multiplex PCR, while the TCRdb copy is restricted to in-frame clones and leaves out a portion. The top ten hold around 0.79% of the sample, which has around 140,000 clones, 7% to 10% seen once. Sequenced input: central memory CD4+ T cells from blood. The receptor set was obtained from a young man with type 1 diabetes. Both conserved end residues are part of each CDR3. A D gene is named only where the DNA matches it firmly. Clone size appears in some rows only: once, few, many, or a class for an expanded clone.

V	size	D	J	CDR3	DNA
TRBV28	few	NA	TRBJ2-5	CASSPGRWAQYF	TGTGCCAGCAGTCCAGGCCGATGGGCCCAGTACTTC
TRBV9	NA	TRBD2	TRBJ2-3	CASNSGGLPDTQYF	TGTGCCAGCAATAGCGGGGGCCTGCCAGATACGCAGTATTTT
TRBV7-9	many	NA	TRBJ1-1	CASSLALAGAYTEAFF	TGTGCCAGCAGCTTAGCGCTGGCGGGGGCGTACACTGAAGCTTTCTTT
TRBV18	few	TRBD2	TRBJ2-3	CASSPGLAGTTDTQYF	TGTGCCAGCTCCCCGGGACTAGCGGGGACCACAGATACGCAGTATTTT
TRBV7-3	few	NA	TRBJ2-2	CASSPSGGITGELFF	TGTGCCAGCAGCCCGTCGGGGGGCATCACCGGGGAGCTGTTTTTT
TRBV6-5	NA	NA	TRBJ1-4	CASSERTVNEKLFF	TGTGCCAGCAGTGAACGGACAGTTAATGAAAAACTGTTTTTT
TRBV15	NA	TRBD1	TRBJ2-7	CATSRARNRGSHEQYF	TGTGCCACCAGCAGAGCCCGGAACAGGGGGTCCCACGAGCAGTACTTC
TRBV5-6	few	TRBD2	TRBJ2-3	CASSLGLAGSGHF	TGTGCCAGCAGCTTGGGGCTAGCGGGGTCAGGGCATTTT
TRBV30	few	NA	TRBJ2-3	CAWTGGDTQYF	TGTGCCTGGACAGGTGGTGATACGCAGTATTTT
TRBV6-1	few	NA	TRBJ1-6	CASSEMPGKGSPLHF	TGTGCCAGCAGTGAAATGCCAGGGAAGGGTTCACCCCTCCACTTT
TRBV5-8	NA	NA	TRBJ1-2	CASSPDRNYGYTF	TGTGCCAGCAGCCCTGACAGGAACTATGGCTACACCTTC
TRBV7-9	few	TRBD1	TRBJ1-6	CASSLLTGSPLHF	TGTGCCAGCAGCCTCCTGACAGGGTCACCCCTCCACTTT
TRBV14	NA	TRBD2	TRBJ2-1	CASSQERLAGGVKQFF	TGTGCCAGCAGCCAAGAGCGACTAGCGGGGGGTGTTAAGCAGTTCTTC
TRBV13	few	TRBD1	TRBJ1-2	CASSRTGGYGYTF	TGTGCCAGCAGCCGGACAGGGGGCTATGGCTACACCTTC
TRBV7-2	few	TRBD2	TRBJ2-3	CASSPRGGDTQYF	TGTGCCAGCAGCCCTCGCGGGGGTGATACGCAGTATTTT
TRBV7-2	few	TRBD2	TRBJ2-5	CASSRGLTETQYF	TGTGCCAGCAGCCGGGGACTAACGGAGACCCAGTACTTC
TRBV18	NA	TRBD1	TRBJ2-2	CASSRGQGSNTGELFF	TGTGCCAGCTCAAGAGGACAGGGTTCGAACACCGGGGAGCTGTTTTTT
TRBV5-1	few	NA	TRBJ2-2	CASSLLTGATGELFF	TGCGCCAGCAGCTTACTGACAGGAGCCACCGGGGAGCTGTTTTTT
TRBV7-2	few	NA	TRBJ1-2	CASSLSRGGTYGYTF	TGTGCCAGCAGCCTCAGTAGGGGGGGAACCTATGGCTACACCTTC
TRBV11-2	few	NA	TRBJ2-2	CASSLGPNTGELFF	TGTGCCAGCAGCTTAGGGCCAAACACCGGGGAGCTGTTTTTT
TRBV29-1	NA	NA	TRBJ1-1	CSVDGGDTEAFF	TGCAGCGTGGATGGAGGGGACACTGAAGCTTTCTTT
TRBV7-9	few	NA	TRBJ2-5	CASSLAGSKETQYF	TGTGCCAGCAGCTTAGCTGGCTCCAAAGAGACCCAGTACTTC
TRBV5-4	few	NA	TRBJ1-1	CASAKFDTEAFF	TGTGCCAGCGCTAAGTTTGACACTGAAGCTTTCTTT
TRBV29-1	many	NA	TRBJ1-1	CSGGEMPEAFF	TGCAGCGGGGGGGAGATGCCTGAAGCTTTCTTT
TRBV7-2	few	NA	TRBJ2-3	CASSLDGSTDTQYF	TGTGCCAGCAGCTTAGACGGGAGTACAGATACGCAGTATTTT
TRBV29-1	NA	NA	TRBJ1-2	CSVETTANYGYTF	TGCAGCGTTGAAACTACGGCGAACTATGGCTACACCTTC
TRBV19	NA	TRBD1	TRBJ2-6	CASGWGTGYSGANVLTF	TGTGCCAGTGGCTGGGGGACAGGGTACTCTGGGGCCAACGTCCTGACTTTC
TRBV5-4	few	TRBD2	TRBJ2-3	CASDRTSGGVSTDTQYF	TGTGCCAGCGACCGGACTAGCGGGGGTGTCAGCACAGATACGCAGTATTTT
TRBV7-8	many	TRBD1	TRBJ2-2	CASSSVTGQKAGELFF	TGTGCCAGCAGCTCAGTGACAGGGCAGAAGGCCGGGGAGCTGTTTTTT
TRBV9	NA	NA	TRBJ1-6	CASSRSVELNNSPLHF	TGTGCCAGCAGCCGTTCGGTAGAGCTCAACAATTCACCCCTCCACTTT
TRBV5-1	few	NA	TRBJ2-6	CASTNRAPGANVLTF	TGCGCCAGTACTAACAGGGCTCCCGGGGCCAACGTCCTGACTTTC
TRBV5-4	NA	TRBD1	TRBJ1-6	CASGRTGIDSPLHF	TGTGCCAGCGGGCGGACAGGGATTGATTCACCCCTCCACTTT
TRBV4-1	NA	TRBD1	TRBJ1-6	CASSRRTGDNSPLHF	TGCGCCAGCAGCCGCCGGACAGGGGATAATTCACCCCTCCACTTT
TRBV27	NA	TRBD1	TRBJ2-7	CASSPRQGAVYEQYF	TGTGCCAGCAGTCCGCGACAGGGGGCTGTGTACGAGCAGTACTTC
TRBV5-1	few	TRBD1	TRBJ2-5	CASSPGTGDGTQYF	TGCGCCAGCAGCCCCGGGACAGGGGATGGGACCCAGTACTTC
TRBV7-6	many	TRBD1	TRBJ1-2	CASSFSPGGTGGYTF	TGTGCCAGCAGCTTCAGCCCAGGAGGGACAGGGGGCTACACCTTC
TRBV5-1	few	NA	TRBJ2-7	CASSLAGPGASAEQYF	TGCGCCAGCAGCTTGGCCGGTCCAGGGGCATCTGCCGAGCAGTACTTC
TRBV2	NA	TRBD1	TRBJ1-2	CASITTGQGYTF	TGTGCCAGCATTACGACAGGGCAAGGCTACACCTTC
TRBV21-1	NA	NA	TRBJ2-7	CASSTRQGNYEQYF	TGTGCCAGCAGCACACGACAGGGAAACTACGAGCAGTACTTC
TRBV11-2	few	NA	TRBJ2-5	CASSSRETQYF	TGTGCCAGCAGCTCCCGGGAGACCCAGTACTTC
TRBV19	many	NA	TRBJ2-3	CASRPTGTSTDTQYF	TGTGCCAGTAGACCAACTGGTACTAGCACAGATACGCAGTATTTT
TRBV19	NA	TRBD1	TRBJ1-1	CASSIPGGEAFF	TGTGCCAGTAGTATTCCAGGGGGTGAAGCTTTCTTT
TRBV5-4	NA	TRBD2	TRBJ2-7	CASSLKPLADEQYF	TGTGCCAGCAGCTTGAAACCCCTAGCGGACGAGCAGTACTTC
TRBV6-1	NA	TRBD2	TRBJ2-1	CASTAGVGEQFF	TGTGCCAGCACCGCGGGGGTGGGTGAGCAGTTCTTC
TRBV11-2	few	NA	TRBJ2-3	CASSLDGDTQYF	TGTGCCAGCAGCTTAGACGGGGATACGCAGTATTTT
TRBV7-3	NA	NA	TRBJ1-1	CASSLQVAGGGTEAFF	TGTGCCAGCAGCTTACAGGTGGCGGGAGGTGGCACTGAAGCTTTCTTT
TRBV29-1	few	NA	TRBJ2-5	CSGQQETQYF	TGCAGCGGGCAGCAAGAGACCCAGTACTTC
TRBV29-1	NA	NA	TRBJ2-7	CSVLSQALPYEQYF	TGCAGCGTTCTTTCCCAAGCCCTTCCCTACGAGCAGTACTTC